This is a list of T cell receptor beta chains from one sample in a study of control samples from healthy donors and cancer patients. Generated by immunoSEQ multiplex PCR, the TCRdb table keeps only in-frame clones and is missing some. The sample lists about 180,000 clones, around nine tenths occurring once. Specimen: blood. The source of these receptors is a young man in good health. The CDR3 runs from the conserved cysteine through the conserved F or W. A D gene is named only where the DNA matches it firmly. Size values are once, few and many counts, or a class for expanded clones, and some rows have none.

clone size | D gene | J gene | V gene | CDR3 protein | CDR3 DNA
NA | TRBD2 | TRBJ2-5 | TRBV30 | CARAGGETQYF | TGTGCCCGGGCCGGGGGGGAGACCCAGTACTTC
once | NA | TRBJ2-7 | TRBV20-1 | CSARDLQGQYF | TGCAGTGCTAGAGATCTGCAGGGACAGTACTTC
NA | NA | TRBJ1-1 | TRBV19 | CATYGSLNTEAFF | TGTGCCACCTATGGGAGCCTGAACACTGAAGCTTTCTTT
NA | TRBD1 | TRBJ2-4 | TRBV7-2 | CASSLEGAAKNIQYF | TGTGCCAGCAGCTTAGAGGGGGCAGCCAAAAACATTCAGTACTTC
once | NA | TRBJ1-1 | TRBV5-1 | CASSPGEFGNTEAFF | TGCGCCAGCAGCCCCGGTGAGTTCGGGAACACTGAAGCTTTCTTT
NA | TRBD1 | TRBJ1-5 | TRBV6-2/TRBV6-3 | CASSYGQGDQPQHF | TGTGCCAGCAGTTACGGACAGGGAGACCAGCCCCAGCATTTT
NA | NA | TRBJ2-7 | TRBV7-9 | CASSLFLQGSSYEQYF | TGTGCCAGCAGCTTGTTTTTACAGGGTAGTTCCTACGAGCAGTACTTC
NA | NA | TRBJ2-2 | TRBV15 | CATRLVRGSSNTGELFF | TGTGCCACCAGACTCGTAAGGGGGTCCTCGAACACCGGGGAGCTGTTTTTT
NA | NA | TRBJ2-1 | TRBV6-5 | CASRDLPKNEQFF | TGTGCCAGCCGAGACTTACCCAAGAATGAGCAGTTCTTC
NA | NA | TRBJ2-7 | TRBV3-1/TRBV3-2 | CASSQEGRRFYEQYF | TGTGCCAGCAGCCAAGAGGGACGGCGATTCTACGAGCAGTACTTC
NA | NA | TRBJ1-4 | TRBV2 | CASSEDGATNEKLFF | TGTGCCAGCAGTGAGGACGGCGCAACTAATGAAAAACTGTTTTTT
NA | TRBD1 | TRBJ2-7 | TRBV9 | CARRTGGGEQYF | TGTGCCCGGAGGACAGGGGGCGGCGAGCAGTACTTC
NA | TRBD1 | TRBJ1-2 | TRBV27 | CASSLQGAPGYTF | TGTGCCAGCAGTTTGCAGGGGGCTCCCGGCTACACCTTC
NA | NA | TRBJ1-1 | TRBV6-1 | CASSEKMNTEAFF | TGTGCCAGCAGTGAGAAAATGAACACTGAAGCTTTCTTT
NA | TRBD1 | TRBJ1-4 | TRBV28 | CASRDREKLFF | TGTGCCAGCAGGGACAGGGAAAAACTGTTTTTT
NA | TRBD2 | TRBJ2-1 | TRBV4-1 | CASSPKTGLAVEQFF | TGCGCCAGCAGCCCAAAAACTGGACTAGCGGTCGAGCAGTTCTTC
few | NA | TRBJ1-5 | TRBV11-2 | CASSLGQRDQPQHF | TGTGCCAGCAGCTTAGGACAGCGTGATCAGCCCCAGCATTTT
NA | TRBD1 | TRBJ1-2 | TRBV13 | CASSLEGQGVYGYTF | TGTGCCAGCAGCTTAGAGGGACAGGGCGTCTATGGCTACACCTTC
NA | NA | TRBJ1-2 | TRBV18 | CASSPLPFYGYTF | TGTGCCAGCTCACCACTACCCTTCTATGGCTACACCTTC
NA | TRBD2 | TRBJ2-7 | TRBV19 | CASRSGLAGSGNEQYF | TGTGCCAGTAGATCCGGACTAGCGGGCTCAGGGAACGAGCAGTACTTC
NA | NA | TRBJ1-5 | TRBV2 | CATTRDSNQPQHF | TGTGCCACCACTAGGGACAGCAATCAGCCCCAGCATTTT
NA | NA | TRBJ2-3 | TRBV27 | CASSLRDTQYF | TGTGCCAGCAGTTTGAGAGATACGCAGTATTTT
NA | TRBD1 | TRBJ1-5 | TRBV30 | CAWSRDRGVGNQPQHF | TGTGCCTGGAGTCGGGACAGGGGGGTAGGGAATCAGCCCCAGCATTTT
NA | TRBD1 | TRBJ2-1 | TRBV7-8 | CASSLAGTGYYNEQFF | TGTGCCAGCAGCTTAGCAGGGACAGGGTATTACAATGAGCAGTTCTTC
once | TRBD2 | TRBJ2-1 | TRBV6-5 | CASSRGLAGEGEQFF | TGTGCCAGCAGCCGGGGACTAGCGGGAGAGGGTGAGCAGTTCTTC
NA | TRBD1 | TRBJ2-7 | TRBV12-3/TRBV12-4 | CASSRETGVEQYF | TGTGCCAGCAGCCGTGAGACAGGGGTCGAGCAGTACTTC
NA | NA | TRBJ2-1 | TRBV5-1 | CASSLAGGRGGNEQFF | TGCGCCAGCAGCTTGGCTGGTGGGAGAGGGGGCAATGAGCAGTTCTTC
NA | TRBD2 | TRBJ2-3 | TRBV29-1 | CSVTGLALADTQYF | TGCAGCGTCACGGGACTAGCTTTGGCAGATACGCAGTATTTT
once | NA | TRBJ2-7 | TRBV6-5 | CASSYQRVTYEQYF | TGTGCCAGCAGTTACCAGCGGGTTACCTACGAGCAGTACTTC
NA | TRBD1 | TRBJ1-1 | TRBV5-1 | CASSAQGGNTEAFF | TGCGCCAGCAGCGCACAGGGGGGGAACACTGAAGCTTTCTTT
NA | TRBD2 | TRBJ2-4 | TRBV7-9 | CASSSTLAGGIAKNIQYF | TGTGCCAGCAGCTCCACACTAGCGGGGGGGATAGCCAAAAACATTCAGTACTTC
NA | NA | TRBJ1-1 | TRBV4-1 | CASRGLLINTEAFF | TGCGCCAGCAGGGGATTGCTCATAAACACTGAAGCTTTCTTT
NA | TRBD1 | TRBJ2-7 | TRBV28 | CASSFKIRGQTYEQYF | TGTGCCAGCAGTTTTAAAATAAGGGGACAGACCTACGAGCAGTACTTC
NA | NA | TRBJ2-3 | TRBV5-1 | CASSPVQTSTDTQYF | TGCGCCAGCAGCCCCGTGCAGACTAGCACAGATACGCAGTATTTT
NA | TRBD1 | TRBJ2-5 | TRBV5-1 | CASSLGQGTLQETQYF | TGCGCCAGCAGCTTGGGACAGGGGACGCTCCAAGAGACCCAGTACTTC
NA | TRBD2 | TRBJ2-1 | TRBV19 | CASSGLARGNEQFF | TGTGCCAGTAGCGGACTAGCGAGAGGGAATGAGCAGTTCTTC
NA | TRBD1 | TRBJ1-2 | TRBV30 | CAWSVLPYWGQLSFNYGYTF | TGTGCCTGGAGTGTACTGCCATACTGGGGACAGCTAAGCTTCAACTATGGCTACACCTTC
once | NA | TRBJ1-3 | TRBV4-2 | CASSQGAGQTVNSGNTIYF | TGTGCCAGCAGCCAAGGGGCAGGACAGACCGTAAACTCTGGAAACACCATATATTTT
NA | NA | TRBJ1-3 | TRBV15 | CATSRAGNTIYF | TGTGCCACCAGCAGGGCGGGAAACACCATATATTTT
NA | NA | TRBJ1-5 | TRBV7-9 | CASSLAGGSNQPQHF | TGTGCCAGCAGCTTAGCGGGGGGTAGCAATCAGCCCCAGCATTTT
NA | NA | TRBJ2-1 | TRBV28 | CASSYGGEQFF | TGTGCCAGCAGTTATGGGGGTGAGCAGTTCTTC
NA | NA | TRBJ1-2 | TRBV7-2 | CVSSFSAGNLDYGYTF | TGTGTCAGCAGCTTCTCGGCGGGAAACCTAGACTATGGCTACACCTTC
NA | TRBD1 | TRBJ2-3 | TRBV3-1/TRBV3-2 | CASSHDQGVTQYF | TGTGCCAGCAGCCATGACCAGGGGGTAACGCAGTATTTT
NA | NA | TRBJ2-7 | TRBV5-4 | CASSLAAELREYF | TGTGCCAGCAGCTTGGCCGCGGAGTTACGGGAGTACTTC
once | TRBD2 | TRBJ2-3 | TRBV3-1/TRBV3-2 | CASSQDIAGGFTDTQYF | TGTGCCAGCAGCCAAGATATAGCGGGAGGATTCACAGATACGCAGTATTTT
NA | NA | TRBJ1-5 | TRBV27 | CASSLEGTSNQPQHF | TGTGCCAGCAGTTTAGAAGGGACGAGCAATCAGCCCCAGCATTTT
NA | TRBD1 | TRBJ1-4 | TRBV27 | CASSRRGQGYNNEKLFF | TGTGCCAGCAGCCGGCGTGGACAGGGATATAATAATGAAAAACTGTTTTTT
NA | NA | TRBJ1-2 | TRBV28 | CASSKGRGYGYTF | TGTGCCAGCAGTAAGGGCAGGGGTTATGGCTACACCTTC
NA | NA | TRBJ2-1 | TRBV4-2 | CASSPKPNGDNEQFF | TGTGCCAGCAGCCCCAAACCCAACGGGGACAATGAGCAGTTCTTC
few | NA | TRBJ1-6 | TRBV5-4 | CASSPGSASYNSPLHF | TGTGCCAGCAGCCCTGGATCGGCTTCGTATAATTCACCCCTCCACTTT